The entry below gives a single T cell receptor beta chain sequence along with its context. Its antigen remains unidentified. The sample originates from a study of CD8+ T cells in alopecia areata. Study-level findings and limits: Lesional tissue from the scalp (especially in alopecia totalis/universalis) showed higher clonality than normal scalp.

Those with alopecia areata gave lesional scalp punch biopsies and peripheral blood. The CDR3 has 16 amino acids. Germline trimming cut 1 base from V and 6 bases from J; bases unmatched to any gene: 9. The germline CDR1 and CDR2 sequences are SGHTA and FQGNSA. RNA extraction and reverse transcription yielded cDNA as sequencing template. This table comes from immunoSEQ multiplex PCR, and its TCRdb copy is limited to in-frame clones, with some not included. Here the sample spans 140,000 to 150,000 clones, 40% to 50% being singletons. The gene calls are TRBV7-2 and TRBJ2-7, with 10 bases that match TRBD1. This sequence was found in a human donor with alopecia areata. Material for sequencing was CD4+ T cells sorted from blood. CDR3 sequence: CASSLGRPGQGSEQYF. CDR3 bases: TGTGCCAGCAGCTTAGGTCGCCCGGGACAGGGGTCCGAGCAGTACTTC.